This T cell receptor (beta chain) was recorded in a study of CD8+CD57+ T cells in acquired aplastic anemia (dated by TCRdb to the late 2010s). Some background on the complete study: On average, sorted CD4+ and CD8+ cells yielded roughly 3.4 ug of extracted DNA, with a range of about 0.19 to 30 ug. CD8+CD57+ expansion was defined as frequency above the mean frequency observed in healthy subjects.

Overall study results and their limits: No significant difference in CD8+ Simpson's diversity was found between patients and healthy controls (P=0.060). About 28 CD8+ CDR3 sequences were found in both patients and controls but appeared to be highly expressed in patients and within the immunodominant clones of the patients.

Points on this clonotype: Its antigen remains unidentified. Nothing much larger sits one base from this clone, and base qualities are not available.

Patients chosen for sequencing had shown expansion of CD8+CD57+ cells by flow cytometry. Severe acquired aplastic anemia was diagnosed in all patients according to International Study of Aplastic Anemia and Agranulocytosis and Camitta criteria. At the time blood was sampled, none of the patients had received any therapy. In the study, sorted CD4+ and CD8+ blood T cells from patients with severe aplastic anemia and from healthy subjects underwent deep sequencing of TCR repertoires. Patients were enrolled under clinicaltrials.gov protocols 00001620, 01623167, 00001397, 00071045, 00081523 and 00961064 in the USA. Ficoll-Paque density gradient centrifugation was used to isolate peripheral blood mononuclear cells. Before DNA extraction, CD4+ and CD8+ T cells were sorted by FACS or by magnetic beads. Genomic DNA was used as template for profiling of TCR beta VDJ combinations and CDR3 sequences. An Illumina HiSeq 2000 was used for TCR repertoire sequencing. In the original analysis: TRBV/TRBJ rearrangement plots, CDR3 size and DJ length profiles, and Simpson's diversity index were used to evaluate the repertoires. Whichever DNA sequence was most abundant in the deep sequencing data was defined as the immunodominant clone. CDR3 amino acid sequences were screened for sharing across subjects and were compared with published repertoires and the VDJdb database. TCRdb's own reprocessing of the public reads used fastp at Q25 and MiXCR and kept productive beta chains. Rows are unified per CDR3 protein, each entry keeping the most common DNA and genes. The V and J calls come from TCRdb's annotation, not from the publication. Recorded for this sample are 250,000 to 350,000 distinct CDR3 sequences; 45% to 65% of them occurred a single time. The ten largest clones take up 1.3% of the sample.

The sequenced material came from sorted CD4+, CD8+, or CD8+CD57+ T cells (not recorded which) from PBMCs. This clonotype was obtained from a human donor with aplastic anemia.

The CDR3 corresponds to CAISGSAETQYF. The nucleotides read TGTGCCATCAGTGGTTCAGCAGAGACCCAGTACTTC. The chain couples TRBV10-3 to TRBJ2-5, with the D gene too uncertain to name. The CDR3 has 12 amino acids, counting the end cysteine and phenylalanine. Only CDR3 DNA remains: 36 bases, in frame from the first base. The germline V gene specifies ENHRY as CDR1 and SYGVKD as CDR2. The V and J ends are trimmed by 4 bases and 4 bases, leaving 7 bases between them.